This is a list of T cell receptor beta chains from one sample in a study of cytomegalovirus exposure and HLA in healthy donors. Profiling relied on immunoSEQ multiplex PCR, and the TCRdb table lists in-frame clones only, not all of them. There are fewer than 110,000 clones in the sample; approximately 79% occur only once, and over 4% lies in the top ten. Sequenced sample: PBMCs. These receptors originate from a man in his forties or fifties in good health and CMV-seropositive. CDR3s include the opening cysteine and the closing phenylalanine or tryptophan. The order of the fields is V gene, CDR3 protein.

v_call: TRBV4-2; cdr3_aa: CASSRQTNEQFF
v_call: TRBV11-2; cdr3_aa: CASSSRTVLNEQFF
v_call: TRBV5-1; cdr3_aa: CASSLEGGRVQETQYF
v_call: TRBV5-8; cdr3_aa: CASSSGLSSYEQYF
v_call: TRBV27; cdr3_aa: CASSKGTEAFF
v_call: TRBV6-5; cdr3_aa: CASSTTGTGLGIQYF
v_call: TRBV6-4; cdr3_aa: CASSSGTSGSDEQFF
v_call: TRBV21-1; cdr3_aa: CASSPRGAFEGWREDLYNEQFF
v_call: TRBV27; cdr3_aa: CASSFQGGRDSPLHF
v_call: TRBV6-1; cdr3_aa: CASRYTSAEAFF
v_call: TRBV25-1; cdr3_aa: CASTKAGQGTEAFF
v_call: TRBV30; cdr3_aa: CAWSVQQDDQETQYF
v_call: TRBV7-3; cdr3_aa: CASSRQLDTEAFF
v_call: TRBV2; cdr3_aa: CAKSSSGTTYEQYF
v_call: TRBV19; cdr3_aa: CASRSRTGGGEQYF
v_call: TRBV7-2; cdr3_aa: CASSETSGSINEQFF
v_call: TRBV18; cdr3_aa: CASSRTGGATNEKLFF
v_call: TRBV7-9; cdr3_aa: CASSHRDRGSQETQYF
v_call: TRBV7-9; cdr3_aa: CASPKAGTDTQYF
v_call: TRBV10-3; cdr3_aa: CAISGPRTGSTGELFF
v_call: TRBV19; cdr3_aa: CASKYGGTANTEAFF
v_call: TRBV7-6; cdr3_aa: CASSLAWTGQETQYF
v_call: TRBV18; cdr3_aa: CASSPPNRGSNEQFF
v_call: TRBV5-6; cdr3_aa: CASSPSQGVPYNEQFF
v_call: TRBV19; cdr3_aa: CASGAGTDTQYF
v_call: TRBV21-1; cdr3_aa: CASSKVPYEQYF
v_call: TRBV14; cdr3_aa: CASSQDGASGRYEQYF
v_call: TRBV7-2; cdr3_aa: CASSLHSGSFYEQYF
v_call: TRBV19; cdr3_aa: CASIGRVNEQFF
v_call: TRBV30; cdr3_aa: CAFRLIAGGPLAQYF
v_call: TRBV15; cdr3_aa: CATSLALGEQYF
v_call: TRBV30; cdr3_aa: CAWSVRGGSGTGELFF
v_call: TRBV11-3; cdr3_aa: CASSLGPGHTDTQYF
v_call: TRBV11-1; cdr3_aa: CASSFGGTSGYHNEQFF
v_call: TRBV7-2; cdr3_aa: CASSFWTGDYGYTF
v_call: TRBV7-3; cdr3_aa: CASSLTSQGAIDTQYF
v_call: TRBV5-4; cdr3_aa: CASSFGGAGEQYF
v_call: TRBV7-9; cdr3_aa: CASSLVGGTGELFF
v_call: TRBV18; cdr3_aa: CASSPGQASTDTQYF
v_call: TRBV14; cdr3_aa: CASSRTGRWETQYF
v_call: TRBV6-6; cdr3_aa: CASSFQGRAEEQYF
v_call: TRBV28; cdr3_aa: CASKTEMNTEAFF
v_call: TRBV29-1; cdr3_aa: CSVETGGGEPQHF
v_call: TRBV7-2; cdr3_aa: CASSAAGTRNHYEQYF
v_call: TRBV5-1; cdr3_aa: CASSLGPGGSTDTQYF
v_call: TRBV9; cdr3_aa: CASRSGSKNEQFF
v_call: TRBV30; cdr3_aa: CAWSQSTVGEQYF
v_call: TRBV14; cdr3_aa: CASSQSSGYAGELFF
v_call: TRBV4-1; cdr3_aa: CASSGTRDSLFTYEQYF
v_call: TRBV28; cdr3_aa: CASSSTGREQYF
v_call: TRBV7-3; cdr3_aa: CASSLNPGQGELFF
v_call: TRBV7-8; cdr3_aa: CASSLVDRDRGSYEQYF
v_call: TRBV18; cdr3_aa: CASSPPGQGIGTEAFF
v_call: TRBV7-9; cdr3_aa: CASSLGQMNTEAFF
v_call: TRBV10-2; cdr3_aa: CASSEWGGGRGNEQFF